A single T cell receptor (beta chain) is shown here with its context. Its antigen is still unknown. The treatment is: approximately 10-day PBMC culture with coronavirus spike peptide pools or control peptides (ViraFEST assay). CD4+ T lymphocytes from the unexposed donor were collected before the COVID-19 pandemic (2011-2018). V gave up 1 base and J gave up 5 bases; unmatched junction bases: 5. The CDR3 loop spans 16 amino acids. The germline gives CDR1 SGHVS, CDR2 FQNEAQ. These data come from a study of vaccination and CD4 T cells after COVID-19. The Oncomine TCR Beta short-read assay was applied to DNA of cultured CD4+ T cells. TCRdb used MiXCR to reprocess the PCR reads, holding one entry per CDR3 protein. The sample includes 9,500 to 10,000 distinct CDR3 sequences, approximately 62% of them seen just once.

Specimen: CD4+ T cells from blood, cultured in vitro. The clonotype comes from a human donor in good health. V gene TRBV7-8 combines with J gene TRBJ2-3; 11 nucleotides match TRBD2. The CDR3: CASSLDGLAGRDTQYF. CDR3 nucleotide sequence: TGTGCCAGCAGCTTAGACGGACTAGCGGGTAGAGATACGCAGTATTTT.